This T cell receptor beta chain was recovered during a study of cytomegalovirus exposure and HLA in healthy donors. Study summary: Unique TCR beta sequences numbering fewer than 130 million came from approximately 180 million T cells in an earlier analysis. Across 350 to 400 genotyped donors, around 80% landed in the Caucasian-associated ancestry cluster. Study-wide points: The classifier reportedly diagnosed cytomegalovirus status with high sensitivity and specificity.

This CDR3 is built from 13 residues. Germline loops: CDR1 KGHSH, CDR2 LQKENI. As regards this clone: Its antigen is as yet unknown. One junction end does not reproduce the germline sequence, and a read error may be involved.

Vbeta (60) and Jbeta (13) primers were used in the PCR. Assay: immunoSEQ multiplex PCR; the TCRdb copy retains only in-frame clones and omits some. The sample includes fewer than 200,000 clones, approximately 80% of them seen just once. This chain joins TRBV18 and TRBJ1-2, with D unclear. This TCR was sampled from a woman under 40 in good health and CMV-seropositive. The sample comprised PBMCs. CDR3: CATSGGMDYGYTF. In nucleotides, the CDR3 is TGTGCCACCTCAGGAGGGATGGACTATGGCTACACCTTC.